The rows below give T cell receptor beta chains drawn from one sample of a study of CD4+ T cells in melanoma. Profiling relied on immunoSEQ multiplex PCR, and the TCRdb table lists in-frame clones only, not all of them. The sample holds about 200 clones, 74% seen once. The sequencing input was cells sorted by PD-1 expression. The receptors were sampled from a human donor with melanoma. Both conserved end residues are part of each CDR3. D genes are given only for firm matches. Size is stated for part of the rows, as once, few or many counts, or as a class when the clone is expanded.

NA	NA	TRBV4-3	TRBJ1-4	CASSQVGQGKLFF	TGCGCCAGCAGCCAAGTAGGGCAGGGTAAGCTGTTTTTT
NA	TRBD2	TRBV5-1	TRBJ2-3	CASSPRLAVSSTDTQYF	TGCGCCAGCAGCCCGAGACTAGCGGTATCTAGCACAGATACGCAGTATTTT
NA	NA	TRBV5-1	TRBJ2-3	CASSSGALTGSDTQYF	TGCGCCAGCAGCTCGGGGGCTTTGACAGGCTCTGATACGCAGTATTTT
hyperexpanded	NA	TRBV4-2	TRBJ2-3	CASSQEFRAADTQYF	TGTGCCAGCAGCCAAGAATTCCGGGCCGCAGATACGCAGTATTTT
NA	NA	TRBV5-1	TRBJ2-3	CASSLAAGGTDTQYF	TGCGCCAGCAGCTTGGCGGCGGGTGGGACAGATACGCAGTATTTT
once	NA	TRBV30	TRBJ2-6	CARTGSGANVLTF	TGTGCACGGACGGGTTCCGGGGCCAACGTCCTGACTTTC
NA	TRBD1	TRBV28	TRBJ1-1	CASSFPPLLRDRVVEAFF	TGTGCCAGCAGTTTCCCCCCCCTTCTCCGGGACAGGGTGGTGGAAGCTTTCTTT
NA	NA	TRBV5-4	TRBJ2-3	CASSQEFRAADTQYF	TGTGCCAGCAGCCAAGAATTCCGGGCCGCAGATACGCAGTATTTT
NA	NA	TRBV5-4	TRBJ1-6	CASSQDARTLHSPLHF	TGTGCCAGCAGCCAAGACGCCCGGACGCTCCATTCACCCCTCCACTTT
NA	TRBD1	TRBV19	TRBJ2-5	CASSTGQDKETQYF	TGTGCCAGTAGTACGGGACAGGATAAAGAGACCCAGTACTTC
NA	NA	TRBV19	TRBJ1-4	CASSNQGTREKLFF	TGTGCCAGTAGTAACCAGGGCACAAGGGAAAAACTGTTTTTT
NA	NA	TRBV2	TRBJ2-7	CASSLAEADYEQYF	TGTGCCAGCAGTTTAGCGGAAGCGGACTACGAGCAGTACTTC
NA	TRBD1	TRBV19	TRBJ2-4	CASNRTGGILAKNIQYF	TGTGCCAGTAACAGGACAGGGGGTATTCTAGCCAAAAACATTCAGTACTTC
NA	NA	TRBV30	TRBJ2-7	CAWSGGTYEQYF	TGTGCCTGGTCGGGGGGCACCTACGAGCAGTACTTC
once	NA	TRBV11-1	TRBJ2-7	CASSLGLPGEQYF	TGTGCCAGCAGCTTGGGACTGCCGGGCGAGCAGTACTTC
NA	TRBD2	TRBV7-6	TRBJ2-2	CASSLNRPTSGGTGELFF	TGTGCCAGCAGCTTAAATAGGCCTACTAGCGGGGGGACCGGGGAGCTGTTTTTT
NA	NA	TRBV19	TRBJ2-5	CASSMNKKETQYF	TGTGCCAGTAGTATGAATAAGAAGGAGACCCAGTACTTC
NA	NA	TRBV28	TRBJ2-3	CASSRGATDTQYF	TGTGCCAGCAGCAGGGGGGCAACAGATACGCAGTATTTT
NA	TRBD1	TRBV10-2	TRBJ2-1	CASSEDRGEGEFF	TGCGCCAGCAGTGAAGACAGGGGCGAGGGGGAGTTCTTC
NA	NA	TRBV19	TRBJ1-2	CASSIDVGVYGYTF	TGTGCCAGTAGTATAGATGTGGGAGTTTACGGCTACACCTTC
NA	NA	TRBV7-2	TRBJ2-1	CASSPNRPNEQFF	TGTGCCAGCAGCCCTAATAGGCCCAATGAGCAGTTCTTC
NA	TRBD2	TRBV4-3	TRBJ2-5	CASSLGGGLQETQYF	TGCGCCAGCAGCCTTGGGGGAGGGTTACAAGAGACCCAGTACTTC
NA	NA	TRBV19	TRBJ2-7	CASRGPSIYEQYF	TGTGCCAGTAGGGGACCGAGTATCTACGAGCAGTACTTC
NA	TRBD1	TRBV2	TRBJ2-7	CASSGTGRGEQYF	TGTGCCAGCAGTGGGACAGGACGGGGCGAGCAGTACTTC
NA	TRBD2	TRBV4-3	TRBJ2-5	CASSQGAPGLAGGETQYF	TGCGCCAGCAGCCAAGGGGCCCCTGGCCTAGCGGGGGGTGAGACCCAGTACTTC
NA	NA	TRBV5-1	TRBJ2-5	CASSLEGQETQYF	TGCGCCAGCAGCTTGGAAGGACAGGAGACCCAGTACTTC
NA	NA	TRBV6-5	TRBJ2-5	CASSFQAGETQYF	TGTGCCAGCAGTTTTCAGGCCGGAGAGACCCAGTACTTC
NA	NA	TRBV11-2	TRBJ1-5	CASSPNRGYEPQHF	TGTGCCAGCAGCCCAAATCGGGGGTACGAACCCCAGCATTTT
NA	NA	TRBV9	TRBJ2-7	CASSVDLLAESGQYF	TGTGCCAGCAGCGTAGATTTATTAGCGGAATCGGGGCAGTACTTC
NA	TRBD2	TRBV19	TRBJ2-1	CASSIGTSRSYNEQFF	TGTGCCAGTAGTATAGGGACTAGCCGCTCCTACAATGAGCAGTTCTTC
NA	TRBD1	TRBV6-6	TRBJ2-7	CASSYRGQGAREQYF	TGTGCCAGCAGTTACCGGGGACAGGGGGCTCGAGAGCAGTACTTC
NA	NA	TRBV30	TRBJ2-7	CAWSGGTYEQYF	TGTGCCTGGTCGGGGGGCACCTACGAGCAGTACTTC
NA	TRBD1	TRBV4-2	TRBJ1-4	CASSQGSRDRDEKLFF	TGTGCCAGCAGCCAAGGGTCCCGGGACAGGGATGAAAAACTGTTTTTT
NA	TRBD2	TRBV5-4	TRBJ2-1	CASSTGTSGSDEQFF	TGTGCCAGCAGTACCGGGACTAGCGGGAGCGATGAGCAGTTCTTC
NA	TRBD1	TRBV18	TRBJ2-7	CASSPLRDRTFYEQYF	TGTGCCAGCTCACCACTTCGGGACAGGACGTTCTACGAGCAGTACTTC
NA	TRBD2	TRBV5-4	TRBJ2-1	CASSRSGGGSYNEQFF	TGTGCCAGCAGCCGTAGCGGGGGGGGCTCCTACAATGAGCAGTTCTTC
NA	NA	TRBV19	TRBJ2-7	CASSIRATVAEQYF	TGTGCCAGTAGTATACGGGCTACTGTGGCCGAGCAGTACTTC
few	NA	TRBV11-3	TRBJ2-1	CASSSRTTSDEQFF	TGTGCCAGCAGCTCCCGGACTACGTCGGATGAGCAGTTCTTC
few	NA	TRBV4-2	TRBJ1-6	CASSQDARTLHSPLHF	TGTGCCAGCAGCCAAGACGCCCGGACGCTCCATTCACCCCTCCACTTT
NA	NA	TRBV6-4	TRBJ2-2	CASRGLGELFF	TGTGCCAGCAGGGGACTCGGGGAGCTGTTTTTT
NA	NA	TRBV6-9	TRBJ2-5	CASSSYQETQYF	TGTGCCAGCAGCTCGTACCAAGAGACCCAGTACTTC
NA	NA	TRBV19	TRBJ2-7	CASSIRATVAEQYF	TGTGCCAGTAGTATACGGGCTACTGTGGCCGAGCAGTACTTC
NA	NA	TRBV28	TRBJ2-3	CASSVSWADTQYF	TGTGCCAGCAGTGTATCTTGGGCAGATACGCAGTATTTT
NA	NA	TRBV5-4	TRBJ1-1	CASSRMGGNTEAFF	TGTGCCAGCAGCCGTATGGGGGGGAACACTGAAGCTTTCTTT
NA	NA	TRBV7-2	TRBJ1-5	CASSLAGLGNQPQHF	TGTGCCAGCAGCTTAGCGGGGTTAGGCAATCAGCCCCAGCATTTT
NA	TRBD1	TRBV5-4	TRBJ2-5	CASSSRGLETQYF	TGTGCCAGCAGCTCCAGGGGGCTGGAGACCCAGTACTTC
few	NA	TRBV7-3	TRBJ2-2	CASSLGAGELFF	TGTGCCAGCAGCTTAGGAGCCGGGGAGCTGTTTTTT
NA	TRBD2	TRBV5-6	TRBJ2-3	CASSLTAGVINTQYF	TGTGCCAGCAGCTTGACAGCGGGGGTTATAAATACGCAGTATTTT
NA	NA	TRBV5-1	TRBJ2-5	CASSLQANQETQYF	TGCGCCAGCAGCTTACAAGCAAACCAAGAGACCCAGTACTTC
NA	NA	TRBV7-9	TRBJ1-1	CASSGWGGYTEAFF	TGTGCCAGCAGTGGGTGGGGGGGTTACACTGAAGCTTTCTTT